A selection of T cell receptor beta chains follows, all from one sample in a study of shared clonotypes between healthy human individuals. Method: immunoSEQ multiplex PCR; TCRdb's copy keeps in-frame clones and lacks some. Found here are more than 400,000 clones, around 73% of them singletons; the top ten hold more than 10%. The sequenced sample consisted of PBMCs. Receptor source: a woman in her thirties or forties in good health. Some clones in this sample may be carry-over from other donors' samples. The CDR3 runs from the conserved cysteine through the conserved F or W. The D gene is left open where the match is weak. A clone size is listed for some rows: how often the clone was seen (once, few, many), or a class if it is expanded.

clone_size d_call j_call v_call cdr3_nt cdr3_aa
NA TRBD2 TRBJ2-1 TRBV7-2 TGTGCCAGCAGCTGGGCCGGGACTAGCGGGGTTTACAATGAGCAGTTCTTC CASSWAGTSGVYNEQFF
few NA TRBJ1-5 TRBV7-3 TGTGCCAGCAGTTTAAAGGCCGATCAGCCCCAGCATTTT CASSLKADQPQHF
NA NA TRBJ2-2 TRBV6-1 TGTGCCAGCAGCGGAAACTGGGGGGACGGGGAGCTGTTTTTT CASSGNWGDGELFF
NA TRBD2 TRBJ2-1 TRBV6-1 TGTGCCAGCAGTGGCCTAGCAGGGCGGGAGAGGGCCTACAATGAGCAGTTCTTC CASSGLAGRERAYNEQFF
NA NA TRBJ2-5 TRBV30 TGTGCCTGGACCTTCCAAGAGACCCAGTACTTC CAWTFQETQYF
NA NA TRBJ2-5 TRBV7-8 TGTGCCAGCAGAAGCAGGGTTCAGGAGACCCAGTACTTC CASRSRVQETQYF
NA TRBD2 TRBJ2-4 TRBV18 TGTGCCAGCTCACCACCGGGCCTAGCGGGAGTTCGGAACATTCAGTACTTC CASSPPGLAGVRNIQYF
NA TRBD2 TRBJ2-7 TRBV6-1 TGTGCCAGCAGTGAATTCCCTAGCGGGATAGGCGAGCAGTACTTC CASSEFPSGIGEQYF
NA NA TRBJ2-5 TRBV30 TGTGCCTGGAGTAGGGGGGGCCAAGAGACCCAGTACTTC CAWSRGGQETQYF
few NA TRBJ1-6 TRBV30 TGTGCCTGGAGTGGTAGGGTCGCCTATAATTCACCCCTCCACTTT CAWSGRVAYNSPLHF
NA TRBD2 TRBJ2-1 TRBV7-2 TGTGCCAGCAGCTTAGCGGGCGGGAGGGCCCATGAGCAGTTCTTC CASSLAGGRAHEQFF
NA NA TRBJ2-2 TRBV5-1 TGCGCCAGCAGCACAGACAGATACACCGGGGAGCTGTTTTTT CASSTDRYTGELFF
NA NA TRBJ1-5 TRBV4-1 TGCGCCAGCAGCCCAGGCGGGCGGCCCCAGCATTTT CASSPGGRPQHF
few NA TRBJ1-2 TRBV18 TGTGCCAGCTCACCCGGACAGTATTCCAATGGCTACACCTTC CASSPGQYSNGYTF
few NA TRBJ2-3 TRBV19 TGTGCCAGTAGCGCGAGGGGGAGCACAGATACGCAGTATTTT CASSARGSTDTQYF
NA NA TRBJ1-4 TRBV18 TGTGCCAGCTCACCACGTCAGGATCTAGGGGGTTCTAATGAAAAACTGTTTTTT CASSPRQDLGGSNEKLFF
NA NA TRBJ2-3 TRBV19 TGTGCCAGTAGTTCGACTTCCGTAACTACAGATACGCAGTATTTT CASSSTSVTTDTQYF
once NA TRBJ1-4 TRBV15 TGTGCCACCAGCAGAGTGGGGTCGGGTATTGGGGGAAAACTGTTTTTT CATSRVGSGIGGKLFF
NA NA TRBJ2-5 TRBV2 TGTGCCAGCAGTGAAGGTTTGGCAGCCCGGACCCAGTACTTC CASSEGLAARTQYF
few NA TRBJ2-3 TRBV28 TGTGCCAGCAGTTTCCTGGGCACAGATACGCAGTATTTT CASSFLGTDTQYF
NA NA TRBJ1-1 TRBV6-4 TGTGCCAGCAGAACTAATGGGCAGAGGGCTGAAGCTTTCTTT CASRTNGQRAEAFF
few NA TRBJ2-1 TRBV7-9 TGTGCCAGCAGCTTAGTCTCCGGGGGCAGTGGCAATGAGCAGTTCTTC CASSLVSGGSGNEQFF
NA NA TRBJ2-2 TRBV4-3 TGCGCCAGCAGCCAGGACTTAACCGGGGAGCTGTTTTTT CASSQDLTGELFF
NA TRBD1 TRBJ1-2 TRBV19 TGTGCCAGTATCGGACAGGCCGGGGGATATGGCTACACCTTC CASIGQAGGYGYTF
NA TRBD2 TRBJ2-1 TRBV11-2 TGTGCCAGCAGCCCCCAGGGTCTAGCGGGAGGGCTCAATGAGCAGTTCTTC CASSPQGLAGGLNEQFF
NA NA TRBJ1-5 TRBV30 TGTGCCTGGAGTCCCGACGTCGGGTCCCGCAATCAGCCCCAGCATTTT CAWSPDVGSRNQPQHF
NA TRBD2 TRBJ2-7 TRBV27 TGTGCCAGCAGTGTTAGCGGGAGTGGGGCCTACGAGCAGTACTTC CASSVSGSGAYEQYF
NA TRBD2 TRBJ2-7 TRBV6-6 TGTGCCAGCAGCCAAAGCGGGAGGGGTGAGCAGTACTTC CASSQSGRGEQYF
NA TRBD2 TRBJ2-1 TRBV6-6 TGTGCCTCGTGCGGGAGCTCCTACAATGAGCAGTTCTTC CASCGSSYNEQFF